This entry is about one T cell receptor beta chain. Germline loops: CDR1 SGHRS, CDR2 YFSETQ. This CDR3 has 15 residues. The V end lost 0 bases, the J end lost 1 base, and 9 bases lay between the germline ends. The sample originates from a study of CD4 and CD8 cells across lung adenocarcinoma regions. TCRdb called the PCR reads again in MiXCR, with one record for every CDR3 protein. The data contain approximately 12,000 distinct CDR3 sequences, roughly 48% of them singletons. The sample comprised CD8+ T cells from the margin of a lung tumor. The chain has TRBV5-1 and TRBJ2-3, with D unresolved. This receptor was obtained from a female donor with lung adenocarcinoma. The CD4 and CD8 labels of this study may be unreliable. CDR3 coding DNA: TGCGCCAGCAGCTTGGACGGCGGCCGCACAGATACGCAGTATTTT. Protein product: CASSLDGGRTDTQYF.